Listed below are T cell receptor beta chains from one sample, sequenced in a study of blood T cells in healthy people across ages. Each CDR3 protein is one row after TCRdb ran MiXCR on the 5' RACE reads. This repertoire shows approximately 780,000 distinct CDR3 sequences, roughly 24% found once; its top ten account for about 3%. These same data were also listed under a study on T cells of mothers and their children.

Sequenced sample: blood. The receptors were gathered from a boy aged 5-17 years in good health. Both conserved end residues are part of each CDR3. Each record gives: V gene, J gene, clone size, D gene, CDR3 DNA, CDR3 protein. D genes are given only for firm matches. Rows may omit the clone size; those that give it use once, few, many or a size class.

TRBV7-6	TRBJ2-1	NA	NA	TGTGCCAGCAGCTTACGAGGGGGATCCCCCTACAATGAGCAGTTCTTC	CASSLRGGSPYNEQFF
TRBV12-3/TRBV12-4	TRBJ2-7	few	TRBD2	TGTGCCAGCAGTTCCGGGACTATCTACGAGCAGTACTTC	CASSSGTIYEQYF
TRBV20-1	TRBJ1-1	NA	NA	TGCAGTGCTAACAGGGAGCACACTGAAGCTTTCTTT	CSANREHTEAFF
TRBV28	TRBJ2-7	NA	TRBD1	TGTGCCAGCAGCTACATAATAGGACAGGGGGTACATTACGAGCAGTACTTC	CASSYIIGQGVHYEQYF
TRBV6-6	TRBJ1-1	few	NA	TGTGCCAGCAGCCGCGAGGAGGGGGGGAACACTGAAGCTTTCTTT	CASSREEGGNTEAFF
TRBV5-1	TRBJ1-4	NA	NA	TGCGCCAGCAGCTTGGCCCCATCCTATAATGAAAAACTGTTTTTT	CASSLAPSYNEKLFF
TRBV4-1	TRBJ1-1	NA	NA	TGCGCCAGCAGCGAAATTAACACTGAAGCTTTCTTT	CASSEINTEAFF
TRBV7-3	TRBJ2-5	NA	TRBD2	TGTGCCAGCAGTAAGAATCGGGTTAGCGGGGGTCAAGAGACCCAGTACTTC	CASSKNRVSGGQETQYF
TRBV7-9	TRBJ1-4	NA	NA	TGTGCCAGCAGCTTAATGGGCGGCAATGAAAAACTGTTTTTT	CASSLMGGNEKLFF
TRBV5-1	TRBJ2-7	few	NA	TGCGCCAGCAGCTGGGGCCGGATGGGCGACGAGCAGTACTTC	CASSWGRMGDEQYF
TRBV29-1	TRBJ2-3	NA	NA	TGCAGCGTTGAATGGGATACGCAGTATTTT	CSVEWDTQYF
TRBV10-3	TRBJ2-4	NA	NA	TGTGCCATCAGTGAGGGGCTAGCCAAAAACATTCAGTACTTC	CAISEGLAKNIQYF
TRBV10-3	TRBJ2-1	NA	NA	TGTGCCATCAGTCCCCGTACCAGGACAGTCCACAATGAGCAGTTCTTC	CAISPRTRTVHNEQFF
TRBV12-3/TRBV12-4	TRBJ1-2	few	TRBD1	TGTGCCAGCACCCGGACAGGGGGCATAGGCTACACCTTC	CASTRTGGIGYTF
TRBV27	TRBJ2-7	few	TRBD2	TGTGCCACCGGGCGGGGGGAAGTCTACGAGCAGTACTTC	CATGRGEVYEQYF
TRBV11-2	TRBJ2-4	few	NA	TGTGCCAGCAGCTCGGGCCGAGAAAACATTCAGTACTTC	CASSSGRENIQYF
TRBV28	TRBJ1-4	medium-sized	TRBD1	TGTGCCAGCAGCCGGGGACAGGGTCGAGAAAAACTGTTTTTT	CASSRGQGREKLFF
TRBV4-2	TRBJ2-2	once	NA	TGTGCCAGCAGCCTCCCCCCGGGGGCGAACACCGGGGAGCTGTTTTTT	CASSLPPGANTGELFF
TRBV10-3	TRBJ1-2	NA	NA	TGTGCCATCAGTGAGGGACAGATCTATGGCTACACCTTC	CAISEGQIYGYTF
TRBV4-1	TRBJ2-7	NA	TRBD1	TGCGCCAGCAGCCAAGGGTTGGGACAGGGGGCGCGAGAGCAGTACTTC	CASSQGLGQGAREQYF
TRBV5-1	TRBJ1-1	NA	TRBD1	TGCGCCAGCAGCTCCGATACAGGGGGAGGTTACACTGAAGCTTTCTTT	CASSSDTGGGYTEAFF
TRBV12-3/TRBV12-4	TRBJ2-2	many	NA	TGTGCCAGCAAGGACTTGAACACCGGGGAGCTGTTTTTT	CASKDLNTGELFF
TRBV12-3/TRBV12-4	TRBJ1-2	NA	NA	TGTGCCAGCAGTTTTACTTGGGAGATCCCGCGGGTCTATGGCTACACCTTC	CASSFTWEIPRVYGYTF
TRBV27	TRBJ1-6	NA	TRBD1	TGTGCCAGCAGTTTCGCTCTCCACGGGACAGGGGGAGGTTCACCCCTCCACTTT	CASSFALHGTGGGSPLHF
TRBV24-1	TRBJ2-3	NA	TRBD1	TGTGCCACCAGTGATCCGACCCGGGACAGGGGCGCGGATACGCAGTATTTT	CATSDPTRDRGADTQYF
TRBV27	TRBJ2-2	few	NA	TGTGCCAGCAGTTCCTGGGGGGCCGGGAACACCGGGGAGCTGTTTTTT	CASSSWGAGNTGELFF
TRBV5-1	TRBJ2-7	NA	NA	TGCGCCAGCAGCTGGGACGGACGGACCTACGAGCAGTACTTC	CASSWDGRTYEQYF
TRBV5-1	TRBJ2-6	few	NA	TGCGCCAGCAGCTTGGAAGGCAGGCCCCTCTCTGGGGCCAACGTCCTGACTTTC	CASSLEGRPLSGANVLTF
TRBV6-1	TRBJ2-7	few	TRBD1	TGTGCCAGCAGTGCCCTGGACAGGGGCTACGAGCAGTACTTC	CASSALDRGYEQYF
TRBV28	TRBJ2-5	few	NA	TGTGCCAGCAACCCCGTAGGGTCCAAGCCAGAGACCCAGTACTTC	CASNPVGSKPETQYF
TRBV29-1	TRBJ2-2	NA	TRBD1	TGCAGCGTTGGATTACAGGGGTTTAACACCGGGGAGCTGTTTTTT	CSVGLQGFNTGELFF
TRBV4-2	TRBJ2-2	NA	NA	TGTGCCAGCACCCCTGGGCGGAACACCGGGGAGCTGTTTTTT	CASTPGRNTGELFF
TRBV6-1	TRBJ2-5	many	NA	TGTGCCAGCAGTGAAGCGATCGATAAGGGCGAGACCCAGTACTTC	CASSEAIDKGETQYF
TRBV4-2	TRBJ2-5	few	NA	TGTGCCAGCAGCCAAGGTTCAAGGGGTGGGGGAGAGACCCAGTACTTC	CASSQGSRGGGETQYF
TRBV19	TRBJ2-5	NA	TRBD1	TGTGCCAGTAGTACCGGACAGGTACAGTACTTC	CASSTGQVQYF
TRBV14	TRBJ2-7	many	NA	TGTGCCAGCAGCCAAGATGATTGGGTGAACTCCTACGAGCAGTACTTC	CASSQDDWVNSYEQYF
TRBV9	TRBJ2-1	NA	NA	TGTGCCAGCAGCCCCTGGGAGACAGTAGCTGGGAATGAGCAGTTCTTC	CASSPWETVAGNEQFF
TRBV18	TRBJ1-2	NA	NA	TGTGCCAGCTCACAAGGACGGATGAACTATGGCTACACCTTC	CASSQGRMNYGYTF
TRBV30	TRBJ1-1	NA	TRBD1	TGTGCCTGGAGTGGACAGGGAACTGAAGCTTTCTTT	CAWSGQGTEAFF
TRBV7-2	TRBJ2-1	few	NA	TGTGCCAGCAGCTTCCGGGGGTGGTCCTACAATGAGCAGTTCTTC	CASSFRGWSYNEQFF
TRBV18	TRBJ1-1	NA	TRBD1	TGTGCCAGCTCTCCCGGGACAGGGGGCTTGAACACTGAGGCTTTCTTT	CASSPGTGGLNTEAFF
TRBV6-1	TRBJ2-5	few	TRBD1	TGTGCCAGCAGTGAAGCAGGGACAGGGAAAGAGACCCAGTACTTC	CASSEAGTGKETQYF
TRBV7-9	TRBJ2-5	many	NA	TGTGCCAGCAGCCCTCCCCCAGGTCGGACCCAGTACTTC	CASSPPPGRTQYF
TRBV6-5	TRBJ2-5	once	NA	TGTGCCAGCAGTTACTCGCCCGCGCAAGAGACCCAGTACTTC	CASSYSPAQETQYF
TRBV5-1	TRBJ2-4	few	TRBD1	TGCGCCAGCAGCTCTTGGACAGGGGGTGGGATAGCCAAAAACATTCAGTACTTC	CASSSWTGGGIAKNIQYF
TRBV11-2	TRBJ1-1	few	TRBD1	TGTGCCAGCAGCTTAGTCCCCAGGGGGGCGAGGAACACTGAAGCTTTCTTT	CASSLVPRGARNTEAFF
TRBV2	TRBJ1-1	few	NA	TGTGCCAGCAGTGCCCCGGGGCGCATTGCTTTCTTT	CASSAPGRIAFF
TRBV11-2	TRBJ1-4	few	NA	TGTGCCAGCAGCAATAGGTTCACTAATGAAAAACTGTTTTTT	CASSNRFTNEKLFF
TRBV7-2	TRBJ2-1	few	TRBD2	TGTGCCAGTGCTCCTGTAGCGGGGGGGCGGAGAAATGAGCAGTTCTTC	CASAPVAGGRRNEQFF
TRBV9	TRBJ2-5	NA	NA	TGTGCCAGCAGCGTAGGCGGACCGTACCAAGAGACCCAGTACTTC	CASSVGGPYQETQYF
TRBV27	TRBJ2-7	NA	NA	TGTGCCAGCAGTATCCACAGGGACTACGAGCAGTACTTC	CASSIHRDYEQYF
TRBV27	TRBJ2-7	NA	NA	TGTGCCAGCAGTTACGACACCTTCTCCTACGAGCAGTACTTC	CASSYDTFSYEQYF
TRBV29-1	TRBJ2-1	few	TRBD2	TGCAGCGTCGCTCGGACTAGCGCAGACAATGAGCAGTTCTTC	CSVARTSADNEQFF
TRBV7-2	TRBJ2-5	NA	TRBD2	TGTGCCAGCAGCCCCCATAGCGGGGGAGAGACCCAGTACTTC	CASSPHSGGETQYF
TRBV6-1	TRBJ2-4	NA	TRBD2	TGTGCCAGCAGTGAAGTTTTAGCGGGAAAAATTCAGTACTTC	CASSEVLAGKIQYF
TRBV30	TRBJ2-7	NA	TRBD2	TGTGCCGGTCGGCGGGGGTCTTCTTTCTACGAGCAGTACTTC	CAGRRGSSFYEQYF
TRBV7-9	TRBJ2-1	NA	TRBD2	TGTGCCAGCAGCCCGATACCGCTAGCGGGCAGCCACAATGAGCAGTTCTTC	CASSPIPLAGSHNEQFF
TRBV5-1	TRBJ2-7	NA	NA	TGCGCCAGCAGCCTTATGAGGGCATCTTCCTACGAGCAGTACTTC	CASSLMRASSYEQYF
TRBV18	TRBJ1-1	many	NA	TGTGCCAGCTCACCGGCAGGTAACACTGAAGCTTTCTTT	CASSPAGNTEAFF
TRBV24-1	TRBJ2-1	few	TRBD2	TGTGCCACCCAGGTAGCGGGGGGGCAAGGTGATGAGCAGTTCTTC	CATQVAGGQGDEQFF